This paragraph covers one T cell receptor beta chain sequence. Little can be read into the size of this beta chain, an off-target read in a library designed for alpha chains. The germline CDR1 and CDR2 sequences are SNHLY and FYNNEI. Trimming removed 4 bases from V and 4 bases from J; junction bases left unmatched: 7. This CDR3 is 15 amino acids long. These data are taken from a study of spatial heterogeneity in lung cancer. MiXCR, applied by TCRdb to the 5' RACE reads, yields one record per CDR3 protein. The sample lists several thousand distinct CDR3 sequences, around 28% occurring once. Documented time point: sample taken at primary tumor resection. No cell sorting; template was whole RNA from tumor, lung tissue or PBMC.

This TCR was recovered from a female donor with early-stage non-small cell lung cancer. The V and J genes are TRBV2 and TRBJ2-5, with TRBD2 matching 9 bases. Sample: PBMCs, taken at surgery. The CDR3 DNA sequence: TGTGCCAGCAGTGTCGGGACTAGCCGGGTAGAGACCCAGTACTTC. Residues: CASSVGTSRVETQYF.